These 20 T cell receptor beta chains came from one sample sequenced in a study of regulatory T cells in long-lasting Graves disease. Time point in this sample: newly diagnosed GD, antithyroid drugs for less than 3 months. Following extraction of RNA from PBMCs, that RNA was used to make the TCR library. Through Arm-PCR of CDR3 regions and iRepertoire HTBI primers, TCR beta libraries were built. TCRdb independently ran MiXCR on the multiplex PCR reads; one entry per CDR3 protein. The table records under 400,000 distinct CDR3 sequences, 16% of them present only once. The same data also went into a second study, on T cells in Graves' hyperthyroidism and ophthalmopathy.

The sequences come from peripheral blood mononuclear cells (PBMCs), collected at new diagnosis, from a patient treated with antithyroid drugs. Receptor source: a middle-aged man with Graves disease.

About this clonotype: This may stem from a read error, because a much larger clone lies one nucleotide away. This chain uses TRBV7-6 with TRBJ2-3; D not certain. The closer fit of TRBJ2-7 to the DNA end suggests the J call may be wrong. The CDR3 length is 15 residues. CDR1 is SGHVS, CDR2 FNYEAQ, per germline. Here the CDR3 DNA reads TGTGCCAGCAGCTTAGCGGGAAATAAGCCCTACGAGCAGTACTTC. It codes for CASSLAGNKPYEQYF.

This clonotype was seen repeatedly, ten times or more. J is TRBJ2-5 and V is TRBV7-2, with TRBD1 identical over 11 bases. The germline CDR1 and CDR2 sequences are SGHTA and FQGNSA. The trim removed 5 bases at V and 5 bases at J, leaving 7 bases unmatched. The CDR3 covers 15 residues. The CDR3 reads CASSPWTGGFETQYF. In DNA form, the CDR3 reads TGTGCCAGCAGCCCCTGGACAGGGGGCTTTGAGACCCAGTACTTC.

The CDR3 loop is CASSVVTSGGIDTQYF. CDR3 DNA: TGTGCCAGCAGCGTAGTAACTAGCGGGGGGATAGATACGCAGTATTTT. The chain employs TRBV9 and TRBJ2-3; 12 positions match TRBD2. Germline V gene sequence: CDR1 SGDLS, CDR2 YYNGEE. V trimming: 0 bases; J trimming: 5 bases; junction bases outside the gene matches: 4. CDR3 length equals 16 residues.

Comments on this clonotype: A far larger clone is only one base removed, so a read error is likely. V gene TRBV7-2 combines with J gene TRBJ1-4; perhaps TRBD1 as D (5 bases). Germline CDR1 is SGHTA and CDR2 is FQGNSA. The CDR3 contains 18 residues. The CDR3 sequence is CASSSQYGLHGGNEKLVF. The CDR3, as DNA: TGTGCCAGCAGCTCACAATATGGCCTACACGGGGGAAATGAAAAACTGGTTTTT.

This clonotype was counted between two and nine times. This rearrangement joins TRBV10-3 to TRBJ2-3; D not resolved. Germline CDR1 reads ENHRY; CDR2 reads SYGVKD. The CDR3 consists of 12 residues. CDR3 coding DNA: TGTTCGGCAAAGACTAGCACAGATACGCAGTATTTT. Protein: CSAKTSTDTQYF.

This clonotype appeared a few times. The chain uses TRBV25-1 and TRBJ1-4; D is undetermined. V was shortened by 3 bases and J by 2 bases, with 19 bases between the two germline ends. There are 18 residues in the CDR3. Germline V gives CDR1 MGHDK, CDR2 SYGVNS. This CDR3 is CASSEPNTRCSTNEKLFF. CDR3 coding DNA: TGTGCCAGCAGTGAGCCAAATACCAGGTGTTCGACTAATGAAAAACTGTTTTTT.

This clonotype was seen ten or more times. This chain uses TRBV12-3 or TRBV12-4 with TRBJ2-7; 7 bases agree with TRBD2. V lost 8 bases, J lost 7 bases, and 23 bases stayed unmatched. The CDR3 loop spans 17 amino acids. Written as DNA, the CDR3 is TGTGCCAGCGGTCTCCCCCAATCTAGCGGTTATCCTAAGGAGCAGTACTTC. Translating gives CASGLPQSSGYPKEQYF.

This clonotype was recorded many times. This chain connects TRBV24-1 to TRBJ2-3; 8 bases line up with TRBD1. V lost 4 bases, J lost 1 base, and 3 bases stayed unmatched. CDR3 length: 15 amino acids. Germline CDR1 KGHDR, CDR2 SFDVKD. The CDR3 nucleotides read TGTGCCACCAGTGAACAACAGGGGGGCACAGATACGCAGTATTTT. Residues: CATSEQQGGTDTQYF.

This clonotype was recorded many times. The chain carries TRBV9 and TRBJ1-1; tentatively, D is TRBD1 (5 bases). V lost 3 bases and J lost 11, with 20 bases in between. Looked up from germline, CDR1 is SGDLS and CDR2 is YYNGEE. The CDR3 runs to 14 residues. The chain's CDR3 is CASSDGRQGGWAFF. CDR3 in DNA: TGTGCCAGCAGCGATGGGAGGCAGGGAGGGTGGGCTTTCTTT.

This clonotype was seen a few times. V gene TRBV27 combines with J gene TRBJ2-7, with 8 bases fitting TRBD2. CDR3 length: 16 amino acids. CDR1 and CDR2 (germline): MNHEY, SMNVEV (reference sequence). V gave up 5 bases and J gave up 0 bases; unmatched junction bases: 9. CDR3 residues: CASSLTKRGISYEQYF. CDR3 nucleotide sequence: TGTGCCAGCAGTCTGACCAAGCGGGGGATCTCCTACGAGCAGTACTTC.

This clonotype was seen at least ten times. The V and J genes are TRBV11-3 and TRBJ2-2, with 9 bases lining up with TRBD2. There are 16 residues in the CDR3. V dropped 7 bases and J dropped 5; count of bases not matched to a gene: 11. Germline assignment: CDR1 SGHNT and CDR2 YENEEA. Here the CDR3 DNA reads TGTGCCAGCACTCGTAAACTAGCGGGCTCAACCGGGGAGCTGTTTTTT. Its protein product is CASTRKLAGSTGELFF.

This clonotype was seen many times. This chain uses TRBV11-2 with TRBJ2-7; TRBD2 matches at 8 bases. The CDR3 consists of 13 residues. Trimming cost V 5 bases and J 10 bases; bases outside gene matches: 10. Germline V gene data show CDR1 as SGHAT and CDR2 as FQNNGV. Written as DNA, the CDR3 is TGTGCCAGCAGCGCCTACCCGGGGGGGAATCAGTACTTC. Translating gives CASSAYPGGNQYF.

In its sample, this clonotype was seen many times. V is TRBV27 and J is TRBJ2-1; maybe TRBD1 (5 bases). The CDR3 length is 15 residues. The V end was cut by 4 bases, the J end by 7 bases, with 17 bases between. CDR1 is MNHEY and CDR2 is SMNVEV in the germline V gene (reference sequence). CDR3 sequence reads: CASSSWTKGGNEQFF. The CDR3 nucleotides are TGTGCCAGCAGTTCATGGACAAAGGGTGGGAATGAGCAGTTCTTC.

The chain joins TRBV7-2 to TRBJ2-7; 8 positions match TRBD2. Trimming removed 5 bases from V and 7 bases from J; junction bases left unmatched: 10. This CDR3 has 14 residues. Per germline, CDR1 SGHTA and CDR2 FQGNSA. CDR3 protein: CASSPGLASLEQYF. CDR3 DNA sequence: TGTGCCAGCAGCCCTGGACTAGCATCCCTTGAGCAGTACTTC.

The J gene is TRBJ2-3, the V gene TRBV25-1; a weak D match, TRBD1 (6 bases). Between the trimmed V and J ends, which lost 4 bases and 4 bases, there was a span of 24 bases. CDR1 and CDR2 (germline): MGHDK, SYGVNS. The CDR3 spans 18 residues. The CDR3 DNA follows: TGTGCCAGCAGTGGAGAAGCACCAGGGGATGGGCCTGCAGATACGCAGTATTTT. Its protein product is CASSGEAPGDGPADTQYF.

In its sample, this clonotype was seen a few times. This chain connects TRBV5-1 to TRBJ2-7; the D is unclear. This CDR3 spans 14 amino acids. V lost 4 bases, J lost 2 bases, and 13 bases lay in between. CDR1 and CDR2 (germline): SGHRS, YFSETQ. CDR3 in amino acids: CASSLPTNTYEQYF. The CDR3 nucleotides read TGCGCCAGCAGCCTCCCGACAAATACCTACGAGCAGTACTTC.

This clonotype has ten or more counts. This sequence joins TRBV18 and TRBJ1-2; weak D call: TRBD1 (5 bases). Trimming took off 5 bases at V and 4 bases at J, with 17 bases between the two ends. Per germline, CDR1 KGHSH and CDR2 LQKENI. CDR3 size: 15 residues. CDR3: CASSASTGAPYGYTF. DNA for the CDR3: TGTGCCAGCTCAGCATCAACAGGAGCCCCCTATGGCTACACCTTC.

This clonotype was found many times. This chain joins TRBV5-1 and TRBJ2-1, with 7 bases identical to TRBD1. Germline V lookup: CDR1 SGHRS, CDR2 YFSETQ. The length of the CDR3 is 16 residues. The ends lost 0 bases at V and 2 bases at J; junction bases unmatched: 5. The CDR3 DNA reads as TGCGCCAGCAGCTTGGGGCCGGGACAGACCTACAATGAGCAGTTCTTC. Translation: CASSLGPGQTYNEQFF.

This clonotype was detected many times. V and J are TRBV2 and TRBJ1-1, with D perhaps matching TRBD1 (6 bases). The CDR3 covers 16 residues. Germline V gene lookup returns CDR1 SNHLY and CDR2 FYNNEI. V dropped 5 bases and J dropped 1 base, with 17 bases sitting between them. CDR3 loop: CASSSWGLRGNTEAFF. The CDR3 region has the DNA TGTGCCAGCAGTTCGTGGGGGCTTCGAGGGAACACTGAAGCTTTCTTT.

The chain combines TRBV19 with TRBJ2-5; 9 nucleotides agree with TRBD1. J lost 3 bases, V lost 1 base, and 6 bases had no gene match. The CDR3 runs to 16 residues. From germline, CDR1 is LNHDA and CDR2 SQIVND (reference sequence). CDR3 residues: CASSIAGTGMEETQYF. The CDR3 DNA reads TGTGCCAGTAGTATAGCGGGGACAGGGATGGAAGAGACCCAGTACTTC.